The sequence of this T cell receptor (beta chain) was determined in a study of blood T cell repertoires in COVID-19. Looking at the study overall: PBMCs, B-cell-depleted T cells, or T cells provided the cDNA or gDNA that made up the material.

This CDR3 is built from 16 residues. Germline V gene lookup returns CDR1 LGHDT and CDR2 YNNKEL (reference sequence). Trimming removed 4 bases from V and 4 bases from J; junction bases left unmatched: 8. Original methodology: For nucleated cells, counts were estimated from reference gene primer amplification. Repertoires were generated with immunoSEQ multiplex PCR, while TCRdb's copy carries only in-frame clones and drops some. V, J and clone size were drawn from that table, and D and trimming were deduced from the DNA. Of approximately 93,000 clones detected, approximately 89% appear once; the ten largest clones hold over 0.45%.

This TCR derives from a man aged 55 to 69 with acute or convalescent COVID-19. The specimen was peripheral blood. The chain employs TRBV3-1 (or the pseudogene TRBV3-2) and TRBJ1-1, with 11 bases that match TRBD1. CDR3 coding DNA: TGTGCCAGCAGCCCAGGGTCAGGGACAGGGGGCACTGAAGCTTTCTTT. Protein product: CASSPGSGTGGTEAFF.